Listed here are 32 T cell receptor beta chains from one sample, sequenced in a study of regulatory T cells in long-lasting Graves disease. Documented time point: newly diagnosed GD, antithyroid drugs for less than 3 months. Following extraction of RNA from PBMCs, that RNA was used to make the TCR library. Through Arm-PCR of CDR3 regions and iRepertoire HTBI primers, TCR beta libraries were built. In TCRdb, the multiplex PCR reads were re-called with MiXCR into one record per CDR3 protein. The sample shows around 250,000 distinct CDR3 sequences, 15% to 20% of them seen only once. The sample was also linked to a second study, of T cells in Graves' hyperthyroidism and ophthalmopathy.

The input for sequencing was peripheral blood mononuclear cells (PBMCs), taken at new diagnosis, from a patient treated with antithyroid drugs. These TCRs come from a woman between 25 and 40 years old with Graves disease.

This clonotype was observed at least ten times. V gene TRBV2 combines with J gene TRBJ1-5; maybe TRBD1 (5 bases). Germline values: CDR1 SNHLY, CDR2 FYNNEI. Trimming stripped 3 bases from V and 2 bases from J, with 11 bases between. The CDR3 loop spans 15 amino acids. The CDR3 DNA is TGTGCCAGCAGTGACGATCAGGGAGGCAATCAGCCCCAGCATTTT. The encoded protein is CASSDDQGGNQPQHF.

This chain connects TRBV3-1 to TRBJ2-6, with D hard to call. This CDR3 spans 18 amino acids. The germline V and J ends were trimmed by 0 bases and 1 base, with 13 bases remaining between them. Germline lookup yields CDR1 LGHDT and CDR2 YNNKEL (reference sequence). This CDR3 is CASSQDSDGTSGANVLTF. For the CDR3, the DNA is TGTGCCAGCAGCCAAGATTCGGACGGAACTTCTGGGGCCAACGTCCTGACTTTC.

In its sample, this clonotype was seen many times. The V gene is TRBV5-4, the J gene TRBJ1-1; tentatively, D is TRBD1 (5 bases). The ends were cut back, 4 bases at V and 0 bases at J, with 13 bases in the middle. The CDR3 is 15 residues long. Germline CDR1 reads SGHNT; CDR2 reads YYREEE (reference sequence). The CDR3 sequence: CASSAGALMNTEAFF. CDR3 DNA: TGTGCCAGCAGCGCTGGGGCCCTTATGAACACTGAAGCTTTCTTT.

V usage is TRBV18 and J usage is TRBJ2-3; a weak D match, TRBD1 (6 bases). Trimming took off 8 bases at V and 5 bases at J, with 17 bases between the two ends. CDR3 size: 14 residues. Germline-derived CDR1 and CDR2 are KGHSH and LQKENI. CDR3 amino acids: CASQKAGVEDTQYF. The CDR3 nucleotides are TGTGCCAGCCAAAAAGCAGGGGTGGAAGATACGCAGTATTTT.

Ten or more counts support this clonotype. V is TRBV12-5 and J is TRBJ1-4, with D tentatively TRBD1 (6 bases). V was cut by 1 base and J by 5 bases, with 8 bases left in between. Germline V gene sequence: CDR1 LGHNT, CDR2 FRNRAP. The CDR3 spans 14 residues. This CDR3 reads CASGLDQGNEKLFF. The CDR3 DNA sequence: TGTGCTAGTGGTTTGGACCAGGGGAATGAAAAACTGTTTTTT.

This clonotype was detected ten times or more. The chain combines TRBV6-1 with TRBJ1-3, with a possible D match to TRBD1 (5 bases). Germline CDR1 MNHNS, CDR2 SASEGT. The CDR3 totals 14 residues. V was clipped by 4 bases and J by 0 bases, with 7 bases between them. CDR3 protein: CASSVGGSGNTIYF. In nucleotides, the CDR3 is TGTGCCAGCAGTGTCGGGGGCTCTGGAAACACCATATATTTT.

This clonotype was recorded many times. The chain uses TRBV4-1 and TRBJ1-5; no clear D gene. The V and J ends lost 0 bases and 4 bases respectively, with 7 bases between them. Germline-derived CDR1 and CDR2 are MGHRA and YSYEKL. This CDR3 has 14 amino acids. CDR3 in DNA: TGCGCCAGCAGCCAAGACAGCCTTAATCAGCCCCAGCATTTT. Its translation: CASSQDSLNQPQHF.

This clonotype showed up just a few times. This chain uses TRBV29-1 with TRBJ2-2; weak D call: TRBD2 (6 bases). Germline CDR1 reads SQVTM; CDR2 reads ANQGSEA. This CDR3 spans 13 amino acids. Trimming cost V 8 bases and J 5 bases, with 15 bases left between them. The CDR3 is CSCRGVYTGELFF. CDR3 in DNA: TGCAGCTGCCGCGGGGTATATACCGGGGAGCTGTTTTTT.

The chain recombines TRBV5-1 with TRBJ2-7, with D perhaps TRBD1 (6 bases). The length of the CDR3 is 13 residues. CDR1 is SGHRS, CDR2 YFSETQ, per germline. V was cut by 4 bases and J by 7 bases, with 15 bases left in between. CDR3 in amino acids: CASSVTGFREQYF. CDR3 nucleotides: TGCGCCAGCAGCGTGACAGGTTTTCGAGAGCAGTACTTC.

This clonotype was counted at least ten times. The chain couples TRBV18 to TRBJ2-7, with a weak D call TRBD2 (6 bases). The V end lost 3 bases, the J end lost 3 bases, and 9 bases lay between the germline ends. This CDR3 has 13 amino acids. Germline V gene sequence: CDR1 KGHSH, CDR2 LQKENI. As DNA, the CDR3 is TGTGCCAGCTCACCCTCGGGGGACTACGAGCAGTACTTC. Amino acid sequence: CASSPSGDYEQYF.

This clonotype was observed a few times. The genes are TRBV19 and TRBJ2-5; D not certain. V was pared by 0 bases and J by 4 bases, with 0 bases between. The CDR3 loop spans 11 amino acids. CDR1 and CDR2 from the germline V gene are LNHDA and SQIVND (reference sequence). The CDR3 DNA reads as TGTGCCAGTAGTATAGAAGAGACCCAGTACTTC. Amino acid sequence: CASSIEETQYF.

In its sample, this clonotype was seen many times. The rearrangement uses TRBV6-5 and TRBJ2-2, with TRBD1 identical over 7 bases. Losses at the gene ends were 2 bases for V and 6 bases for J; bases not matched to a gene: 6. Per the germline V gene, CDR1 is MNHEY and CDR2 is SVGAGI. The CDR3 is 15 amino acids. The CDR3 loop reads CASSYDGTAAGELFF. For the CDR3, the DNA is TGTGCCAGCAGTTACGACGGGACAGCGGCCGGGGAGCTGTTTTTT.

Ten or more counts support this clonotype. The CDR3 sequence is CASSGATGGGNQPQHF. In DNA, the CDR3 is TGTGCCAGCAGTGGGGCGACAGGGGGTGGCAATCAGCCCCAGCATTTT. This chain links TRBV2 with TRBJ1-5, with 9 nucleotides matching TRBD1. This CDR3 is 16 amino acids long. The trim removed 4 bases at V and 2 bases at J, leaving 6 bases unmatched. In germline, CDR1 is SNHLY, CDR2 FYNNEI. Full variable domain (remainder filled in from reference TRBV2 and TRBJ1-5): EPEVTQTPSHQVTQMGQEVILRCVPISNHLYFYWYRQILGQKVEFLVSFYNNEISEKSEIFDDQFSVERPDGSNFTLKIRSTKLEDSAMYFCASSGATGGGNQPQHFGDGTRLSIL.

This sequence joins TRBV6-4 and TRBJ1-5, with 8 bases fitting TRBD1. The CDR3 runs 17 residues. The germline V gene has CDR1 MRHNA and CDR2 SNTAGT. With 10 bases clipped from V and 2 bases from J, the junction kept 16 bases outside the gene matches. CDR3 sequence reads: CANTETGAIPGNQPQHF. CDR3 in DNA: TGTGCCAACACCGAGACAGGGGCAATACCAGGCAATCAGCCCCAGCATTTT.

This clonotype was counted at least ten times. This rearrangement joins TRBV28 to TRBJ1-2, with D hard to call. Germline-derived CDR1 and CDR2 are MDHEN and SYDVKM. CDR3 length equals 12 residues. The V and J ends lost 3 bases and 8 bases respectively, with 10 bases between them. The CDR3 here is CASSLDPWGYTF. The CDR3 DNA reads as TGTGCCAGCAGTTTGGACCCCTGGGGCTACACCTTC.

V and J are TRBV5-1 and TRBJ1-2; TRBD1 matches at 10 bases. CDR1 is SGHRS, CDR2 YFSETQ, per germline. The CDR3 runs to 15 residues. The ends lost 4 bases at V and 5 bases at J; junction bases unmatched: 8. DNA of the CDR3: TGCGCCAGCAGCCGCGGGACAGGGGCCTTTTATGGCTACACCTTC. Encoded protein: CASSRGTGAFYGYTF.

This clonotype was seen a handful of times. Given the absence of the conserved phenylalanine or tryptophan at the CDR3 end, a read error is likely. The V and J genes are TRBV20-1 and TRBJ1-3; D gene uncertain. Germline loops: CDR1 DFQATT, CDR2 SNEGSKA (reference sequence). The ends were cut back, 7 bases at V and 0 bases at J, with 7 bases in the middle. This CDR3 comprises 12 residues. In nucleotides, the CDR3 is TGCAGTGTGCGGAGCTCTGGAAACACCATATATTCT. This encodes CSVRSSGNTIYS.

There are many counts of this clonotype. The junction shows a germline mismatch at one end, possibly a read error. The chain has TRBV7-9 and TRBJ1-5; D unclear. In germline, CDR1 is SEHNR, CDR2 FQNEAQ (reference sequence). The CDR3 is 16 amino acids. The DNA of the CDR3 is TGTGCCAGCAGCTTAGGGGCAGGTAATAGCGATCAGCCCCAGCATTTT. Translating gives CASSLGAGNSDQPQHF.

This clonotype occurred a few times. The chain recombines TRBV15 with TRBJ2-7; perhaps D is TRBD1 or TRBD2 (5 bases each). V gave up 0 bases and J gave up 2 bases, with 8 bases separating them. Looked up from germline, CDR1 is LNHNV and CDR2 is YYDKDF (reference sequence). The CDR3 is 14 residues long. CDR3 in amino acids: CATSRDRGPYEQYF. In nucleotides, the CDR3 is TGTGCCACCAGCAGAGATCGGGGACCCTACGAGCAGTACTTC.

This clonotype was seen many times. The V gene is TRBV20-1, the J gene TRBJ2-5; D possibly matches TRBD1 or TRBD2 (5 bases each). V was trimmed by 2 bases and J by 4 bases, leaving 14 bases between them. The length of the CDR3 is 14 residues. CDR1 is DFQATT, CDR2 SNEGSKA, per germline (reference sequence). This chain's CDR3 is CSARLTTRGETQYF. The DNA for the CDR3 is TGCAGTGCTAGATTGACTACGAGGGGAGAGACCCAGTACTTC.

This clonotype was found many times. The J gene is TRBJ1-1, the V gene TRBV5-1; 7 nucleotides line up with TRBD1. Germline CDR1 and CDR2: SGHRS and YFSETQ. The CDR3 consists of 14 residues. The junction had 3 bases not matched to a gene; V was cut back by 3 bases and J by 1 base. The CDR3 reads CASSSGTANTEAFF. Here the CDR3 DNA reads TGCGCCAGCAGCTCCGGGACAGCGAACACTGAAGCTTTCTTT.

This clonotype was seen repeatedly, ten times or more. This sequence joins TRBV3-1 and TRBJ2-7, with D hard to call. Germline V CDR1 and CDR2: LGHDT, YNNKEL (reference sequence). Trimming pared 6 bases from V and 4 bases from J, leaving 13 bases between. The CDR3 has 13 residues. CDR3 sequence (DNA): TGTGCCAGCAGTGAAACGTCCCGGTACGAGCAGTACTTC. As protein: CASSETSRYEQYF.

This chain joins TRBV12-3 or TRBV12-4 and TRBJ2-3; D possibly matches TRBD1 or TRBD2 (7 bases each). V was cut by 1 base and J by 6 bases, with 14 bases left in between. This CDR3 has 15 amino acids. CDR3 protein: CASSLGPQGGDTQYF. The CDR3 DNA reads TGTGCCAGCAGTTTAGGCCCCCAGGGGGGGGATACGCAGTATTTT.

This clonotype was seen repeatedly, ten times or more. The chain uses TRBV3-1 and TRBJ2-1, with 8 bases that match TRBD2. J was trimmed by 8 bases and V by 0 bases; bases with no gene match: 9. The germline V gene encodes CDR1 LGHDT and CDR2 YNNKEL (reference sequence). The CDR3 extends over 16 amino acids. The CDR3 reads CASSQDLAGSLDEQFF. The CDR3, as DNA: TGTGCCAGCAGCCAAGATCTAGCGGGTTCTCTGGATGAGCAGTTCTTC.

This clonotype was detected ten times or more. The genes are TRBV18 and TRBJ2-7, with 7 bases matching TRBD1. There are 14 residues in the CDR3. Germline assignment: CDR1 KGHSH and CDR2 LQKENI. The V and J ends lost 6 bases and 3 bases, in that order; junction bases with no gene match: 8. CDR3 amino acids: CASSPRQGRYEQYF. Here the CDR3 DNA reads TGTGCCAGCTCCCCTAGACAGGGCCGCTACGAGCAGTACTTC.

This clonotype was recorded at least ten times. The V and J genes are TRBV9 and TRBJ1-3; a possible D gene is TRBD1 (6 bases). The CDR3 is 18 amino acids. Trimming removed 4 bases from V and 0 bases from J, with 20 bases in between. Germline CDR1 is SGDLS and CDR2 is YYNGEE. The CDR3 protein is CASSSEGGHESSGNTIYF. The CDR3 DNA is TGTGCCAGCAGCTCGGAGGGGGGACACGAGAGCTCTGGAAACACCATATATTTT.

This clonotype was counted at least ten times. The genes are TRBV20-1 and TRBJ1-1, with a tentative D call TRBD1 (6 bases). From germline, CDR1 is DFQATT and CDR2 SNEGSKA (reference sequence). V gave up 5 bases and J gave up 2 bases, with 12 bases separating them. There are 13 residues in the CDR3. The CDR3 region has the DNA TGCAGTGCTGACAGGACGGGCAACACTGAAGCTTTCTTT. Translation gives CSADRTGNTEAFF.

This clonotype showed up many times. V usage is TRBV12-3 or TRBV12-4 and J usage is TRBJ1-1; D unclear. V was clipped by 4 bases and J by 5 bases, with 8 bases between them. This CDR3 has 12 amino acids. CDR3 sequence reads: CASSSKLTEAFF. CDR3 nucleotides: TGTGCCAGCAGTTCCAAGTTGACTGAAGCTTTCTTT.

This clonotype showed up many times. This chain uses TRBV15 with TRBJ2-5; the D call may be TRBD1 or TRBD2 (5 bases each). Trimming cost V 1 base and J 2 bases, with 11 bases left between them. The CDR3 loop spans 15 amino acids. Germline lookup yields CDR1 LNHNV and CDR2 YYDKDF (reference sequence). This CDR3 is CATSRAGPGQETQYF. As DNA, the CDR3 is TGTGCCACCAGCAGAGCGGGACCGGGGCAAGAGACCCAGTACTTC.

The table lists this clonotype with many counts. The chain employs TRBV7-8 and TRBJ1-1, with unresolved D. Germline V gives CDR1 SGHVS, CDR2 FQNEAQ. This CDR3 is built from 15 residues. V lost 5 bases and J lost 1, with 14 bases in between. The DNA for the CDR3 is TGTGCCAGCAGCCCAGGTCGGGTCGCGAACACTGAAGCTTTCTTT. This encodes CASSPGRVANTEAFF.

This clonotype was counted at least ten times. This chain uses TRBV5-1 with TRBJ2-4; D ambiguous. Between the trimmed V and J ends, which lost 1 base and 2 bases, there was a span of 10 bases. CDR1 and CDR2 from the germline V gene are SGHRS and YFSETQ. This CDR3 spans 15 amino acids. The CDR3 coding sequence is TGCGCCAGCAGCTTGCCGGAAAATCCCAAAAACATTCAGTACTTC. It specifies CASSLPENPKNIQYF.

The chain uses TRBV7-3 and TRBJ2-6; the match to TRBD2 covers 7 bases. The V gene's germline CDR1 is SGHTA and CDR2 FQGTGA. The J segment lost 1 base and the V segment lost 7 bases, leaving 1 base of the junction unmatched. The CDR3 runs to 14 residues. This CDR3 is CASTGGSGANVLTF. The CDR3, as DNA: TGTGCCAGCACGGGAGGATCTGGGGCCAACGTCCTGACTTTC.